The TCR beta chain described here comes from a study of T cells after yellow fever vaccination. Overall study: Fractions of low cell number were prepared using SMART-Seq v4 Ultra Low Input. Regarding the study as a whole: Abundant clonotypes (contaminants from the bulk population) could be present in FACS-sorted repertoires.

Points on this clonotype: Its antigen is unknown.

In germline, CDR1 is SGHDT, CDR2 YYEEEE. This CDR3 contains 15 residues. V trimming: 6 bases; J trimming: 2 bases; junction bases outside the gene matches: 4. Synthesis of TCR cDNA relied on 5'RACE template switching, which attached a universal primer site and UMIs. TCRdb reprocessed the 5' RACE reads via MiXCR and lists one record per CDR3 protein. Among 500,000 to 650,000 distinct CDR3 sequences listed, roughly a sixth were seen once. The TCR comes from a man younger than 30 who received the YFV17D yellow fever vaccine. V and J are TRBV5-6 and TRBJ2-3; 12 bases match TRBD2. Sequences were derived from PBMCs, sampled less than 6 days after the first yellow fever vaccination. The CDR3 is CASTGLAGNTDTQYF. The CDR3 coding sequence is TGTGCCAGCACCGGACTAGCGGGGAACACAGATACGCAGTATTTT.